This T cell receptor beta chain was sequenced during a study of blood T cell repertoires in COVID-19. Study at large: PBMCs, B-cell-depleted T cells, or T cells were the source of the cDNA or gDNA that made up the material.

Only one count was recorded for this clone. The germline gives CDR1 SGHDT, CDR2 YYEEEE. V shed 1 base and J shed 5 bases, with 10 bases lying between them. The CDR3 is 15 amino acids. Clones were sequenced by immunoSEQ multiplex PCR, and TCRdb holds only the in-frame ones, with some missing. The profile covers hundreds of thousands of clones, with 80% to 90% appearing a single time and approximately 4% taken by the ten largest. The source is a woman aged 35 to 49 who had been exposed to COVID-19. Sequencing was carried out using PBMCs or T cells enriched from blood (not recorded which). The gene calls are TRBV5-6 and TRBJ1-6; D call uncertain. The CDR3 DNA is TGTGCCAGCAGCTTGACACGTCCCGATAATTCACCCCTCCACTTT. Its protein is CASSLTRPDNSPLHF.